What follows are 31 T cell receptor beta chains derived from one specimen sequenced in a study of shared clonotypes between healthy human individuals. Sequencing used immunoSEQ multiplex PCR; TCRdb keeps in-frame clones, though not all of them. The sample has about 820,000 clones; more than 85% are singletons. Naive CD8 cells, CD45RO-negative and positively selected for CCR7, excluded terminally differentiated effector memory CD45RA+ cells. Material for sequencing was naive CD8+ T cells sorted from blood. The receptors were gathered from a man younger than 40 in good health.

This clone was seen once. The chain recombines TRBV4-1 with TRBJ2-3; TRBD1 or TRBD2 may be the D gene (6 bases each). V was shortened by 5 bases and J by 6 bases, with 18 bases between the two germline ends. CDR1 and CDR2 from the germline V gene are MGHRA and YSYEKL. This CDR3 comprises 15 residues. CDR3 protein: CASSEGGLPGDTQYF. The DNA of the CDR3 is TGCGCCAGCAGCGAAGGGGGACTCCCCGGCGATACGCAGTATTTT.

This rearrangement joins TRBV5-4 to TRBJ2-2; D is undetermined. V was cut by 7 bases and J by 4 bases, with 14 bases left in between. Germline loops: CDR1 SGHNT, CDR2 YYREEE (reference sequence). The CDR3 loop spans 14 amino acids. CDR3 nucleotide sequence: TGTGCCAGCTCGCTATCCTCGGTCACCGGGGAGCTGTTTTTT. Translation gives CASSLSSVTGELFF.

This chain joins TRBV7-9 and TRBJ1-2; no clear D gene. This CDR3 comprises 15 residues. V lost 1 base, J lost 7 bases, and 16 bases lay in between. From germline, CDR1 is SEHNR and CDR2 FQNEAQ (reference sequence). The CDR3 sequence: CASSLGGESVVGYTF. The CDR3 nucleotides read TGTGCCAGCAGCTTAGGCGGCGAGTCCGTTGTTGGCTACACCTTC. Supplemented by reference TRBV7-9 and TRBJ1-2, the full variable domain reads DTGVSQNPRHKITKRGQNVTFRCDPISEHNRLYWYRQTLGQGPEFLTYFQNEAQLEKSRLLSDRFSAERPKGSFSTLEIQRTEQGDSAMYLCASSLGGESVVGYTFGSGTRLTVV.

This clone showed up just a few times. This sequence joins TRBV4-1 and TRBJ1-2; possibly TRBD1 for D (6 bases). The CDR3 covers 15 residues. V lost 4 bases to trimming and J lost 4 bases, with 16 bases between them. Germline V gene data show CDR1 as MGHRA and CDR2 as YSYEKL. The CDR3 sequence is CASSPLETGTYGYTF. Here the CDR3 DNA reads TGCGCCAGCAGCCCTTTAGAAACAGGGACCTATGGCTACACCTTC.

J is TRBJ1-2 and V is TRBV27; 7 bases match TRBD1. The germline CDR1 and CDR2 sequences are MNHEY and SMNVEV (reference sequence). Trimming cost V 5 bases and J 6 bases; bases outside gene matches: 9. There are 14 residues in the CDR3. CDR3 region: CASSHLLGTDGYTF. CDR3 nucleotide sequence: TGTGCCAGCAGTCACCTACTCGGGACAGATGGCTACACCTTC.

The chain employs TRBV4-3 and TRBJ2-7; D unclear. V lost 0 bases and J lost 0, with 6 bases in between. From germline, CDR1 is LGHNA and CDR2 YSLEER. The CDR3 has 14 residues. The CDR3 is CASSQEASSYEQYF. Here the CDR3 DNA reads TGCGCCAGCAGCCAAGAAGCCAGCTCCTACGAGCAGTACTTC.

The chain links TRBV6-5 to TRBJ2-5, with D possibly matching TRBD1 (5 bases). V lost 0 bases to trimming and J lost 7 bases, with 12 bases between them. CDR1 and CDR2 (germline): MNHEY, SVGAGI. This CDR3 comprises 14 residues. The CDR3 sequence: CASSYSKQAGTQYF. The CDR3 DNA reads TGTGCCAGCAGTTACTCGAAACAGGCTGGGACCCAGTACTTC.

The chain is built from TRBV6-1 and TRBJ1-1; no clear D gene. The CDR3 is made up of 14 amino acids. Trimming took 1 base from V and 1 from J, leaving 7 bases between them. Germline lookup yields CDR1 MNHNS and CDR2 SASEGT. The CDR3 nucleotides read TGTGCCAGCAGTGAAGAGGTCAGGAACACTGAAGCTTTCTTT. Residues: CASSEEVRNTEAFF.

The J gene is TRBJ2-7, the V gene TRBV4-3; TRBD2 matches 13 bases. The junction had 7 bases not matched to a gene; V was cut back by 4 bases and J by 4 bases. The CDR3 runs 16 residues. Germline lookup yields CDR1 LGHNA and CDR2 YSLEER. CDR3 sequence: CASSPSRTSGRYEQYF. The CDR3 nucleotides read TGCGCCAGCAGCCCCAGCAGGACTAGCGGGAGATACGAGCAGTACTTC.

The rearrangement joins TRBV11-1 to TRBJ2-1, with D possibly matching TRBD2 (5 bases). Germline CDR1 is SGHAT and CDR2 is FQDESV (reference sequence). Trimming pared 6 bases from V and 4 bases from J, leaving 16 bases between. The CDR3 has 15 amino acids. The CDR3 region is CASSPSREFYNEQFF. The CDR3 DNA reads TGTGCCAGCAGTCCCTCTAGGGAGTTTTACAATGAGCAGTTCTTC.

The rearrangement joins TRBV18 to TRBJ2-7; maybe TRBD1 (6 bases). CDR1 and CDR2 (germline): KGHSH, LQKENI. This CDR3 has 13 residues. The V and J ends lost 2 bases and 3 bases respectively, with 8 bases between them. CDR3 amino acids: CASSPEDSYEQYF. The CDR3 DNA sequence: TGTGCCAGCTCACCAGAGGACAGCTACGAGCAGTACTTC.

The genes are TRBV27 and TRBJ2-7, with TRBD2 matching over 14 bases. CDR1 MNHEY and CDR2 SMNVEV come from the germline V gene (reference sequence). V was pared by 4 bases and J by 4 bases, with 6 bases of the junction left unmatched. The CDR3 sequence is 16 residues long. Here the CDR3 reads CASSSLGLAGEYEQYF. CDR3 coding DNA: TGTGCCAGCAGTTCACTGGGACTAGCGGGAGAATACGAGCAGTACTTC.

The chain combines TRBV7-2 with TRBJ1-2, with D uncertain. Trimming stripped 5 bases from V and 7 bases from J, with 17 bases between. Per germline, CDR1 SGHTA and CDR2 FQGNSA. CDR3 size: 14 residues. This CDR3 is CASSLTPDNRGYTF. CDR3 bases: TGTGCCAGCAGCCTAACCCCCGACAATCGTGGCTACACCTTC.

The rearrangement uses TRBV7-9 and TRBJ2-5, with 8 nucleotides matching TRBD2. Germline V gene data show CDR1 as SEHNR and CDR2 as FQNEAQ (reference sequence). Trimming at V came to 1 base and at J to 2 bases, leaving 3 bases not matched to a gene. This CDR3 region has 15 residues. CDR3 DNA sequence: TGTGCCAGCAGCTTAGTACGGGAGGGGCAAGAGACCCAGTACTTC. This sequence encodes CASSLVREGQETQYF.

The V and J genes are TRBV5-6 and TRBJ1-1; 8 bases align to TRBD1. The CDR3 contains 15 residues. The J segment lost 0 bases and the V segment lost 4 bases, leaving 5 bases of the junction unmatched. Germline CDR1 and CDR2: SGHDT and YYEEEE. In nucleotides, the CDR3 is TGTGCCAGCAGCAAAAGGACAGGGATGAACACTGAAGCTTTCTTT. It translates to CASSKRTGMNTEAFF.

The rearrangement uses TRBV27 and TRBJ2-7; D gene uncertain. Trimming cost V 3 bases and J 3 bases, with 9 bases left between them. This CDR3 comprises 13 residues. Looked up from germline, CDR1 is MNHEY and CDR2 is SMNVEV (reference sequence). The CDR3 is CASSFAIYYEQYF. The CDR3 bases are TGTGCCAGCAGTTTTGCTATTTACTACGAGCAGTACTTC.

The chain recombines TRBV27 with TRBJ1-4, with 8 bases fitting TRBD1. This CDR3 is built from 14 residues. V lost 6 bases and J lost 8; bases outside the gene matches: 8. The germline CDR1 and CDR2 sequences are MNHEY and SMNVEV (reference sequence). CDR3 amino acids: CASSRGTGFEKLFF. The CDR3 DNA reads TGTGCCAGCAGCCGCGGGACAGGATTCGAAAAACTGTTTTTT. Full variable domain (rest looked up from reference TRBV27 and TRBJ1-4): EAQVTQNPRYLITVTGKKLTVTCSQNMNHEYMSWYRQDPGLGLRQIYYSMNVEVTDKGDVPEGYKVSRKEKRNFPLILESPSPNQTSLYFCASSRGTGFEKLFFGSGTQLSVL.

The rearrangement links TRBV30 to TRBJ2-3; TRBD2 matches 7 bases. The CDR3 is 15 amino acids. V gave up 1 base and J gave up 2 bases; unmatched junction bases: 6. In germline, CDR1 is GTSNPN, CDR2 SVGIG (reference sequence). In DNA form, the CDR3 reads TGTGCCTGGAGTGAACTAGCGACCAACACAGATACGCAGTATTTT. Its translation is CAWSELATNTDTQYF. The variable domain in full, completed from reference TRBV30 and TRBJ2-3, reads SQTIHQWPATLVQPVGSPLSLECTVEGTSNPNLYWYRQAAGRGLQLLFYSVGIGQISSEVPQNLSASRPQDRQFILSSKKLLLSDSGFYLCAWSELATNTDTQYFGPGTRLTVL.

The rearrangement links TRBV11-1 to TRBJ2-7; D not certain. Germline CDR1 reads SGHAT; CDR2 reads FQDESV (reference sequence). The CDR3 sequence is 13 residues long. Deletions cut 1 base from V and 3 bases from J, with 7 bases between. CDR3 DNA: TGTGCCAGCAGCTTAGAGGCAGGCTACGAGCAGTACTTC. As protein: CASSLEAGYEQYF.

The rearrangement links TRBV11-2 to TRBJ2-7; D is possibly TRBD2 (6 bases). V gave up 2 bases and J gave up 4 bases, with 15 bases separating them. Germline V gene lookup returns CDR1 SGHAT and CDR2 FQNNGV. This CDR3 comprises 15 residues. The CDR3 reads CASSLRRQAGYEQYF. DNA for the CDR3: TGTGCCAGCAGCTTAAGGAGGCAGGCGGGGTACGAGCAGTACTTC.

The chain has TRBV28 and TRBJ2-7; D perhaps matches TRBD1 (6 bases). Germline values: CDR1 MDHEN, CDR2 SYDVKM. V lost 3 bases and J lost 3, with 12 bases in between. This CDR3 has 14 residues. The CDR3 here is CASSLTGLVYEQYF. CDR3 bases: TGTGCCAGCAGTTTGACAGGACTTGTCTACGAGCAGTACTTC. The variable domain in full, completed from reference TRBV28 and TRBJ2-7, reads DVKVTQSSRYLVKRTGEKVFLECVQDMDHENMFWYRQDPGLGLRLIYFSYDVKMKEKGDIPEGYSVSREKKERFSLILESASTNQTSMYLCASSLTGLVYEQYFGPGTRLTVT.

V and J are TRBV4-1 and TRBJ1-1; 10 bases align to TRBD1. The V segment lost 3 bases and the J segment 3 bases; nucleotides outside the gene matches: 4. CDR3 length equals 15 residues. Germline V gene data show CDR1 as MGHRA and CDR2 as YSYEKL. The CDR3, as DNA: TGCGCCAGCAGCCAGATCGGGACAGGGGACACTGAAGCTTTCTTT. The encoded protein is CASSQIGTGDTEAFF.

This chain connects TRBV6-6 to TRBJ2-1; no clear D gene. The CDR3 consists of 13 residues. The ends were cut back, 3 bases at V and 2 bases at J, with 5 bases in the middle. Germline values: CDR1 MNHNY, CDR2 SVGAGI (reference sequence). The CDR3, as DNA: TGTGCCAGCAGTTATCTTGCCTACAATGAGCAGTTCTTC. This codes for CASSYLAYNEQFF.

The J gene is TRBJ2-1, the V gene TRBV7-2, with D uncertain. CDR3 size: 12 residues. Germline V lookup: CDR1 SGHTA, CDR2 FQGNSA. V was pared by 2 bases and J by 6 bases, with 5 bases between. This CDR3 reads CASSLWVNEQFF. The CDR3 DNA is TGTGCCAGCAGCTTATGGGTCAATGAGCAGTTCTTC.

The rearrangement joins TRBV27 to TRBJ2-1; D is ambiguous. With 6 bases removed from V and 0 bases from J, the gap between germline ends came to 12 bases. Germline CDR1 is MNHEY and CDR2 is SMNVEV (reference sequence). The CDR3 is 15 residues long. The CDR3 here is CASSLELSSYNEQFF. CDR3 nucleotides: TGTGCCAGCAGCTTGGAACTGAGCTCCTACAATGAGCAGTTCTTC.

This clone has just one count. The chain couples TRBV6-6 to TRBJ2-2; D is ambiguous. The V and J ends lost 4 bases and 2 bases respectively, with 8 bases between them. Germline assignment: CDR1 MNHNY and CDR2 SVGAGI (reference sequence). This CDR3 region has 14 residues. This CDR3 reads CASSWEPNTGELFF. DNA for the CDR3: TGTGCCAGCAGTTGGGAACCTAACACCGGGGAGCTGTTTTTT.

For the CDR3, the DNA is TGTGCCAGCAGCTTAGATGGACTAGGGGGTGTGTGGACCCAGTACTTC. It codes for CASSLDGLGGVWTQYF. The chain is built from TRBV7-2 and TRBJ2-5; maybe TRBD2 (7 bases). Germline V gives CDR1 SGHTA, CDR2 FQGNSA. The CDR3 has 16 amino acids. With 1 base removed from V and 7 bases from J, the gap between germline ends came to 19 bases.

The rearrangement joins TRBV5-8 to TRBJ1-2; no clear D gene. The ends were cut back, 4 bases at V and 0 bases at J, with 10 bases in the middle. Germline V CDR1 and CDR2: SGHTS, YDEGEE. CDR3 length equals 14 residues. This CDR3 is CASSVDPANYGYTF. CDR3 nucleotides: TGTGCCAGCAGCGTGGACCCAGCTAACTATGGCTACACCTTC. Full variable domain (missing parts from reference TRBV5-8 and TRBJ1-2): EAGVTQSPTHLIKTRGQQATLRCSPISGHTSVYWYQQALGLGLQFLLWYDEGEERNRGNFPPRFSGRQFPNYSSELNVNALELEDSALYLCASSVDPANYGYTFGSGTRLTVV.

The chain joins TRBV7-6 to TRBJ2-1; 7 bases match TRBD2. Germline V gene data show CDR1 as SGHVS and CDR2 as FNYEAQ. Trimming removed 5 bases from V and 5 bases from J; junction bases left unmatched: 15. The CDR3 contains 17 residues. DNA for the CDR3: TGTGCCAGCAGCCAATCCACGCGGGGGACCCCAGACAATGAGCAGTTCTTC. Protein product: CASSQSTRGTPDNEQFF.

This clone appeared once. DNA of the CDR3: TGTGCCAGCAGCTTAGGGGACAGGGGCCGGCCCAGGCCGGAGTACGAGCAGTACTTC. Translating it yields CASSLGDRGRPRPEYEQYF. The chain carries TRBV7-8 and TRBJ2-7; 10 bases are a match to TRBD1. The CDR3 consists of 19 residues. V dropped 1 base and J dropped 4; count of bases not matched to a gene: 16. The germline V gene encodes CDR1 SGHVS and CDR2 FQNEAQ.

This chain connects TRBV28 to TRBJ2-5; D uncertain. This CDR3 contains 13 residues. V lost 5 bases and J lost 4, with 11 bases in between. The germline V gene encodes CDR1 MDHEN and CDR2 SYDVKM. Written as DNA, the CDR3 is TGTGCCAGCAGTCTTAATCCACGAGAGACCCAGTACTTC. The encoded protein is CASSLNPRETQYF. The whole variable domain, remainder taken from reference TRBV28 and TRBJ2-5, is DVKVTQSSRYLVKRTGEKVFLECVQDMDHENMFWYRQDPGLGLRLIYFSYDVKMKEKGDIPEGYSVSREKKERFSLILESASTNQTSMYLCASSLNPRETQYFGPGTRLLVL.